This T cell receptor beta chain comes out of a study of T cells in localized non-small cell lung cancer. Study-wide results and limits: Tumor samples were not multi-region, leaving intratumor heterogeneity unexcluded. Greater T cell density in blood accompanied longer overall survival. Tumor trailed uninvolved adjacent lung in T cell clonality, which peaked there.

The CDR3 totals 16 residues. Germline V gives CDR1 SGHNT, CDR2 YENEEA. J gave up 1 base and V 2 bases, and 5 bases lay outside the gene matches. Note on this clone: Its antigen is still unknown.

Data came from immunoSEQ multiplex PCR; TCRdb stores just in-frame clones and leaves some out. Of approximately 150,000 clones detected, roughly 90% appear once; the ten largest clones hold approximately 1.5%. This sequence was found in a female donor over 55 with stage I lung adenocarcinoma. The chain uses TRBV11-3 and TRBJ2-1; the match to TRBD2 covers 7 bases. The source material was peripheral blood, sampled before any cancer treatment. The DNA for the CDR3 is TGTGCCAGCAGCTTATACGCTAGCGGTTCCTACAATGAGCAGTTCTTC. It codes for CASSLYASGSYNEQFF.